This entry lists 2 T cell receptor beta chains sequenced from one sample in a study of blood T cell repertoires in COVID-19. Here immunoSEQ multiplex PCR was the method, and the copy in TCRdb shows in-frame clones only, minus some. Of some 200,000 clones detected, about nine tenths appear once; the ten largest clones hold 2% to 2.5%. Input material: PBMCs or T cells enriched from blood (not recorded which). The receptor set was obtained from a woman aged 25 to 45 who had recovered from COVID-19.

The chain joins TRBV30 to TRBJ1-2; a possible D gene is TRBD1 (5 bases). The CDR3 is made up of 15 amino acids. Germline-derived CDR1 and CDR2 are GTSNPN and SVGIG (reference sequence). V lost 0 bases and J 6 bases, leaving 17 bases between the germline ends. The CDR3: CAWSVTGGPTDGYTF. The CDR3 region has the DNA TGTGCCTGGAGTGTAACCGGGGGACCAACGGATGGCTACACCTTC.

Here the CDR3 DNA reads TGCGCCAGCCCCGGCCTAAGGAGGTATGGCTACACCTTC. This translates into CASPGLRRYGYTF. The chain uses TRBV4-3 and TRBJ1-2; no clear D. Germline lookup yields CDR1 LGHNA and CDR2 YSLEER. V was pared by 8 bases and J by 5 bases, with 15 bases between. This CDR3 has 13 residues.